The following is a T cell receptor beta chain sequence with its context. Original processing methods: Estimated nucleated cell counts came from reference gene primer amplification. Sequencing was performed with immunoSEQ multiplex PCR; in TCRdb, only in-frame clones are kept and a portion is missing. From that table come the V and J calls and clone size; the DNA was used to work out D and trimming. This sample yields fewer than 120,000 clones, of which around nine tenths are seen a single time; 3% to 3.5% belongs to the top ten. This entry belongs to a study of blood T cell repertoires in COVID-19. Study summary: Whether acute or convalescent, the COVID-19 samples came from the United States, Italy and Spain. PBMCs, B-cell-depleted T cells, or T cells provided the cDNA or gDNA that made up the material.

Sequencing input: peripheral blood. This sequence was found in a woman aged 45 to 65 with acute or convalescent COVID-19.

CDR3 loop: CASSQGGNTEAFF. CDR3 nucleotides: TGTGCCAGCAGCCAAGGAGGGAACACTGAAGCTTTCTTT. The chain joins TRBV3-1 (or the pseudogene TRBV3-2) to TRBJ1-1; D is undetermined. CDR1 is LGHDT and CDR2 is YNNKEL in the germline V gene (reference sequence). V was pared by 1 base and J by 1 base, with 4 bases between. This CDR3 contains 13 residues.